Listed here are 25 T cell receptor beta chains from one sample, sequenced in a study of lymphopenia after photon versus proton radiotherapy. The repertoire was sequenced with immunoSEQ multiplex PCR; TCRdb's copy has only in-frame clones and lacks some. The sample carries 160,000 or so clones, more than 85% recorded once. The sequenced sample was peripheral blood, obtained from a patient treated with photon-based radiotherapy. These receptors were obtained from a man between 50 and 59 years old with gastric cancer.

V gene TRBV2 combines with J gene TRBJ1-1; TRBD1 agrees at 8 bases. The CDR3 loop spans 14 amino acids. CDR1 and CDR2 (germline): SNHLY, FYNNEI. V shed 4 bases and J 5 bases; nucleotides not matched to a gene: 6. CDR3 protein: CASSGQGAKTEAFF. In DNA, the CDR3 is TGTGCCAGCAGTGGGCAGGGGGCTAAAACTGAAGCTTTCTTT. The full variable domain, its missing parts supplied by reference TRBV2 and TRBJ1-1, is EPEVTQTPSHQVTQMGQEVILRCVPISNHLYFYWYRQILGQKVEFLVSFYNNEISEKSEIFDDQFSVERPDGSNFTLKIRSTKLEDSAMYFCASSGQGAKTEAFFGQGTRLTVV.

This sequence joins TRBV29-1 and TRBJ1-2; D might be TRBD1 (5 bases). V shed 7 bases and J shed 4 bases, with 10 bases lying between them. CDR1 is SQVTM and CDR2 is ANQGSEA in the germline V gene. This CDR3 is 11 amino acids long. In nucleotides, the CDR3 is TGCAGCGCACAGGTGTTCTATGGCTACACCTTC. This encodes CSAQVFYGYTF.

The chain combines TRBV7-2 with TRBJ2-2, with D tentatively TRBD2 (6 bases). The V gene's germline CDR1 is SGHTA and CDR2 FQGNSA. V was shortened by 0 bases and J by 5 bases, with 16 bases between the two germline ends. The CDR3 extends over 17 amino acids. The CDR3, as DNA: TGTGCCAGCAGCTTAGCCCCGGCTAGCGTTATTACCGGGGAGCTGTTTTTT. Amino acid sequence: CASSLAPASVITGELFF.

V and J are TRBV11-3 and TRBJ2-2, with no clear D. Per the germline V gene, CDR1 is SGHNT and CDR2 is YENEEA. V was trimmed by 3 bases and J by 7 bases, leaving 3 bases between them. The CDR3 runs to 11 residues. The CDR3 nucleotides are TGTGCCAGCAGCTTCGGCGGGGAGCTGTTTTTT. Protein: CASSFGGELFF.

The chain links TRBV19 to TRBJ2-4, with TRBD2 matching over 8 bases. V lost 1 base and J lost 7; bases outside the gene matches: 6. The germline V gene encodes CDR1 LNHDA and CDR2 SQIVND (reference sequence). The length of the CDR3 is 15 residues. In DNA, the CDR3 is TGTGCCAGTAGTATAGGTCGGGGGGGGTTCAACATTCAGTACTTC. This gives the protein CASSIGRGGFNIQYF.

The chain is built from TRBV6-6 and TRBJ1-3; D unresolved. The CDR3 spans 16 residues. V gave up 2 bases and J gave up 0 bases, with 11 bases separating them. CDR1 is MNHNY and CDR2 is SVGAGI in the germline V gene (reference sequence). The CDR3 DNA reads TGTGCCAGCAGTTACCTGACGCCCCGCTCTGGAAACACCATATATTTT. Its translation is CASSYLTPRSGNTIYF.

The chain has TRBV7-9 and TRBJ1-2, with D possibly matching TRBD1 (5 bases). Germline assignment: CDR1 SEHNR and CDR2 FQNEAQ (reference sequence). The CDR3 runs 14 residues. Trimming removed 1 base at V and 7 bases at J, with 13 bases between. The CDR3 DNA follows: TGTGCCAGCAGCTTAGACGAGGGGAGAGGTGGCTACACCTTC. This codes for CASSLDEGRGGYTF.

This clone occurred once. The chain links TRBV11-3 to TRBJ2-2; TRBD2 matches at 7 bases. CDR1 and CDR2 from the germline V gene are SGHNT and YENEEA. The ends lost 5 bases at V and 5 bases at J; junction bases unmatched: 20. The CDR3 is 19 amino acids. DNA for the CDR3: TGTGCCAGCAGCCCCCCTTTCCGTGGGTACGCGGGAGAAACCGGGGAGCTGTTTTTT. Its translation is CASSPPFRGYAGETGELFF.

The rearrangement uses TRBV27 and TRBJ1-3, with 8 bases fitting TRBD1. V shed 3 bases, J shed 3 bases, and the junction held 7 bases outside the gene matches. The CDR3 is 16 residues long. Germline CDR1 and CDR2: MNHEY and SMNVEV (reference sequence). The DNA of the CDR3 is TGTGCCAGCAGTTTGATAGGACAGGGTGTTGGAAACACCATATATTTT. Its translation: CASSLIGQGVGNTIYF.

The chain employs TRBV27 and TRBJ2-1, with a weak D call TRBD2 (7 bases). The CDR3 runs to 16 residues. With 4 bases removed from V and 4 bases from J, the gap between germline ends came to 17 bases. Germline lookup yields CDR1 MNHEY and CDR2 SMNVEV (reference sequence). In DNA form, the CDR3 reads TGTGCCAGCAGTTCCCTGGGGGGGCAGGTTTACAATGAGCAGTTCTTC. As protein: CASSSLGGQVYNEQFF.

The CDR3 here is CASSIIAGTGELFF. The CDR3 nucleotides are TGTGCCAGTAGTATAATAGCTGGGACCGGGGAGCTGTTTTTT. J is TRBJ2-2 and V is TRBV19; no definite D call. CDR3 length equals 14 residues. Trimming pared 2 bases from V and 5 bases from J, leaving 9 bases between. CDR1 is LNHDA and CDR2 is SQIVND in the germline V gene (reference sequence). The full variable domain, rest sourced from reference TRBV19 and TRBJ2-2, is DGGITQSPKYLFRKEGQNVTLSCEQNLNHDAMYWYRQDPGQGLRLIYYSQIVNDFQKGDIAEGYSVSREKKESFPLTVTSAQKNPTAFYLCASSIIAGTGELFFGEGSRLTVL.

V is TRBV28 and J is TRBJ2-3; no definite D call. Germline V gene sequence: CDR1 MDHEN, CDR2 SYDVKM. This CDR3 region has 12 residues. V shed 5 bases and J shed 4 bases, with 7 bases lying between them. The CDR3 sequence is CASSPSSDTQYF. The CDR3 DNA is TGTGCCAGCAGTCCCTCTTCAGATACGCAGTATTTT.

The chain recombines TRBV11-2 with TRBJ1-2; unclear D gene. CDR3 size: 16 residues. Germline-derived CDR1 and CDR2 are SGHAT and FQNNGV. Trimming left V 0 bases short and J 4 bases short, with 15 bases between. The CDR3 nucleotides read TGTGCCAGCAGCTTAGATCGAGGAGACGGGATCTATGGCTACACCTTC. Its translation is CASSLDRGDGIYGYTF.

In its sample, this clone was seen a few times. This chain joins TRBV10-3 and TRBJ1-2, with 7 bases fitting TRBD1. Germline V CDR1 and CDR2: ENHRY, SYGVKD. The CDR3 extends over 15 amino acids. J lost 4 bases, V lost 6 bases, and 11 bases had no gene match. This chain's CDR3 is CAIRTGTEIIYGYTF. In DNA, the CDR3 is TGTGCCATCAGAACCGGGACAGAGATCATCTATGGCTACACCTTC.

This sequence joins TRBV19 and TRBJ1-3; maybe TRBD1 (6 bases). The CDR3 runs to 15 residues. V was pared by 3 bases and J by 4 bases, with 13 bases between. CDR1 and CDR2 from the germline V gene are LNHDA and SQIVND (reference sequence). The CDR3 nucleotides are TGTGCCAGTAGTATTGAACAGGGAAGGGGAAACACCATATATTTT. Amino acids: CASSIEQGRGNTIYF.

The chain is built from TRBV9 and TRBJ2-7; TRBD2 might be the D (5 bases). CDR1 is SGDLS and CDR2 is YYNGEE in the germline V gene. The ends were cut back, 1 base at V and 2 bases at J, with 16 bases in the middle. The CDR3 runs to 16 residues. The CDR3 loop is CASSVRSSAFPYEQYF. DNA for the CDR3: TGTGCCAGCAGCGTAAGGAGTAGCGCCTTCCCCTACGAGCAGTACTTC.

This sequence joins TRBV29-1 and TRBJ2-7; TRBD2 agrees at 9 bases. Per germline, CDR1 SQVTM and CDR2 ANQGSEA. This CDR3 contains 15 residues. The V gene end was trimmed by 7 bases and the J gene end by 2 bases; junction bases not matched to a gene: 12. CDR3 nucleotides: TGCAGCGCAAAAAGCGCTAGCGGGGTCGCCTACGAGCAGTACTTC. Translating it yields CSAKSASGVAYEQYF.

The chain is built from TRBV19 and TRBJ1-5, with TRBD1 identical over 7 bases. The CDR3 extends over 17 amino acids. Germline V CDR1 and CDR2: LNHDA, SQIVND (reference sequence). V lost 5 bases to trimming and J lost 0 bases; unmatched junction nucleotides: 10. In DNA form, the CDR3 reads TGTGCCAGTAGTGCCCCCCGGGGACAGTATAGCAATCAGCCCCAGCATTTT. Protein sequence: CASSAPRGQYSNQPQHF.

This clone was seen once. The rearrangement uses TRBV7-8 and TRBJ2-3; the match to TRBD1 covers 7 bases. The CDR3 covers 14 residues. The V and J ends lost 8 bases and 2 bases, in that order; junction bases with no gene match: 7. CDR1 SGHVS and CDR2 FQNEAQ come from the germline V gene. In nucleotides, the CDR3 is TGTGCCAGCGGGCCGACAGGGCACACAGATACGCAGTATTTT. The encoded protein is CASGPTGHTDTQYF.

The V gene is TRBV7-9, the J gene TRBJ1-3; TRBD1 matches 8 bases. The junction had 3 bases not matched to a gene; V was cut back by 5 bases and J by 0 bases. Germline V lookup: CDR1 SEHNR, CDR2 FQNEAQ (reference sequence). This CDR3 comprises 15 residues. CDR3 in amino acids: CASSRQGISGNTIYF. CDR3 sequence (DNA): TGTGCCAGCAGCCGACAGGGGATCTCTGGAAACACCATATATTTT.

This clone was counted between two and nine times. The rearrangement links TRBV5-1 to TRBJ1-2; TRBD1 might be the D (5 bases). The CDR3 has 16 amino acids. CDR1 and CDR2 (germline): SGHRS, YFSETQ. Trimming stripped 4 bases from V and 2 bases from J, with 18 bases between. CDR3 sequence (DNA): TGCGCCAGCAGCCAAGGGACCCCGGGCCCCAACTATGGCTACACCTTC. Translated, it gives CASSQGTPGPNYGYTF.

V and J are TRBV4-2 and TRBJ2-3, with D unresolved. CDR1 and CDR2 from the germline V gene are LGHNA and YNFKEQ. Trimming shortened V by 0 bases and J by 3 bases, and 7 bases separated the two germline ends. This CDR3 is 14 amino acids long. In DNA, the CDR3 is TGTGCCAGCAGCCAAGAAACAAGAACAGATACGCAGTATTTT. Encoded protein: CASSQETRTDTQYF.

The chain carries TRBV29-1 and TRBJ2-6, with D possibly being TRBD2 (6 bases). The germline V gene has CDR1 SQVTM and CDR2 ANQGSEA. Deletions cut 7 bases from V and 0 bases from J, with 10 bases between. This CDR3 is 14 amino acids long. The CDR3 nucleotides are TGCAGCGCTCGGGGGAACTCTGGGGCCAACGTCCTGACTTTC. Translated: CSARGNSGANVLTF.

The genes are TRBV5-1 and TRBJ1-1, with TRBD1 identical over 7 bases. V trimming: 4 bases; J trimming: 4 bases; junction bases outside the gene matches: 7. Germline V CDR1 and CDR2: SGHRS, YFSETQ. The CDR3 spans 14 residues. The CDR3 DNA follows: TGCGCCAGCAGCCCCACAGGGGTGGGCACTGAAGCTTTCTTT. Its protein is CASSPTGVGTEAFF.

This clone occurred once. The rearrangement uses TRBV15 and TRBJ1-3; D remains ambiguous. Trimming shortened V by 1 base and J by 4 bases, and 2 bases separated the two germline ends. Germline CDR1 LNHNV, CDR2 YYDKDF (reference sequence). This CDR3 has 12 residues. The CDR3 bases are TGTGCCACCAGCAGAGTCGGAAACACCATATATTTT. It encodes CATSRVGNTIYF.